This T cell receptor beta chain emerged from a study of blood T cells in healthy people across ages. Study-wide points: The donors' CMV status was not determined, possibly confounding changes in expanded clonotypes.

A second PCR of about 6 to 11 cycles used a sample-barcoded 5' primer and a J-beta primer mix. In TCRdb, the 5' RACE reads were re-called with MiXCR into one record per CDR3 protein. The table records fewer than 950,000 distinct CDR3 sequences, 53% of them present only once. Remarks on this clonotype: Its antigen is still unknown. One end of the junction fails to match germline, which may point to a read error.

The CDR3 spans 16 residues. Germline V gene sequence: CDR1 SGHDT, CDR2 YYEEEE. The chain uses TRBV5-6 and TRBJ1-5, with 7 bases fitting TRBD1. The sequenced sample consisted of blood. This TCR came from a man older than 75 in good health. For the CDR3, the DNA is TGTGCCAGCAGCCTGAGCGCTGGGACAGCTAATCAGCCCCGGCATTTT. Its translation: CASSLSAGTANQPRHF.